This T cell receptor (beta chain) emerged from a study of blood T cell repertoires in COVID-19. Across the study: The United States, Italy and Spain provided the acute and convalescent COVID-19 samples. The cDNA or gDNA used as material had been derived from T cells, B-cell-depleted T cells, or PBMCs.

CDR3 length: 16 residues. Germline lookup yields CDR1 SGDLS and CDR2 YYNGEE. V lost 7 bases to trimming and J lost 4 bases, with 18 bases between them. This clone was seen more than once but under ten times. Per the original methods: By means of reference gene primer amplification, nucleated cell counts were estimated. The table came from immunoSEQ multiplex PCR; TCRdb's copy has only in-frame clones and leaves some out. For V, J and clone size, that table is used; D and trimming come from the DNA. Among approximately 160,000 clones, over 80% were seen once, and the ten largest hold less than 3%. The clonotype was recovered from an older woman with acute or convalescent COVID-19. The chain joins TRBV9 to TRBJ2-6; D is perhaps TRBD2 (6 bases). The sequenced sample consisted of peripheral blood. CDR3 residues: CASAPSEGSGANVLTF. The CDR3, as DNA: TGTGCCAGCGCCCCGTCGGAGGGATCCGGGGCCAACGTCCTGACTTTC. Looking up the rest from reference TRBV9 and TRBJ2-6 gives the full variable domain: DSGVTQTPKHLITATGQRVTLRCSPRSGDLSVYWYQQSLDQGLQFLIQYYNGEERAKGNILERFSAQQFPDLHSELNLSSLELGDSALYFCASAPSEGSGANVLTFGAGSRLTVL.